What follows describes a single TCR beta chain. What it binds is unknown. PCR used 60 Vbeta primers and 13 Jbeta primers. TCRdb keeps only in-frame clones here, not all; method: immunoSEQ multiplex PCR. The sample contains about 93,000 clones, 65% to 85% of which appear only once. The record originates from a study of cytomegalovirus exposure and HLA in healthy donors. Whole-study findings and limits: Most TCR sequences were uncommon, yet certain public TCRs appeared in many donors.

Trimming took 0 bases from V and 0 from J, leaving 15 bases between them. Germline-derived CDR1 and CDR2 are ENHRY and SYGVKD. CDR3 length: 18 residues. The J gene is TRBJ1-3, the V gene TRBV10-3, with D possibly TRBD1 on 5 matching bases. The TCR sequence derives from a man between 50 and 59 years old in good health and CMV-seronegative. The sample taken for sequencing was PBMCs. The DNA for the CDR3 is TGTGCCATCAGTGAGTCGACGACAGCAAGTAGCTCTGGAAACACCATATATTTT. It encodes CAISESTTASSSGNTIYF.